Presented here are 29 T cell receptor beta chains from one specimen sequenced in a study of T cell responses to AZD1222 COVID-19 vaccine. Assay: immunoSEQ multiplex PCR; the TCRdb copy retains only in-frame clones and omits some. The sample gives roughly 70,000 clones, around 84% of which show up once; around 21% is in the top ten. The material sequenced was peripheral blood, taken on day 0 of AZD1222 vaccination. Every receptor here comes from an adult in good health.

J is TRBJ2-7 and V is TRBV20-1; tentatively, D is TRBD2 (5 bases). Trimming cost V 3 bases and J 5 bases, with 14 bases left between them. The CDR3 spans 13 residues. The germline gives CDR1 DFQATT, CDR2 SNEGSKA (reference sequence). CDR3 loop: CSASPGLGNEQYF. In DNA form, the CDR3 reads TGCAGTGCTAGTCCGGGGTTAGGTAACGAGCAGTACTTC.

Of note for this clone: This sample includes further DNA sequences coding for the same CDR3. Here the CDR3 reads CASSERRSPLHF. DNA of the CDR3: TGTGCCAGCAGTGAGAGGCGTTCACCCCTCCACTTT. The chain employs TRBV6-1 and TRBJ1-6; D unclear. Trimming took off 3 bases at V and 9 bases at J, with 6 bases between the two ends. Germline CDR1 MNHNS, CDR2 SASEGT. This CDR3 is 12 amino acids long.

The genes are TRBV7-9 and TRBJ2-2, with D unresolved. With 3 bases removed from V and 2 bases from J, the gap between germline ends came to 10 bases. CDR3 length: 15 amino acids. The germline CDR1 and CDR2 sequences are SEHNR and FQNEAQ (reference sequence). The CDR3 sequence is CASSFMNQNTGELFF. CDR3 nucleotides: TGTGCCAGCAGCTTTATGAACCAAAACACCGGGGAGCTGTTTTTT.

The rearrangement joins TRBV2 to TRBJ2-6; no clear D gene. Germline lookup yields CDR1 SNHLY and CDR2 FYNNEI. The CDR3 extends over 12 amino acids. V lost 7 bases and J 3 bases, leaving 4 bases between the germline ends. The CDR3 protein is CASKGGANVLTF. CDR3 coding DNA: TGTGCCAGCAAAGGTGGGGCCAACGTCCTGACTTTC.

This chain uses TRBV5-1 with TRBJ1-1; D uncertain. Deletions cut 0 bases from V and 3 bases from J, with 6 bases between. The length of the CDR3 is 13 residues. CDR1 and CDR2 (germline): SGHRS, YFSETQ. CDR3: CASSLVGDTEAFF. The CDR3 DNA follows: TGCGCCAGCAGCTTGGTTGGGGACACTGAAGCTTTCTTT.

The chain has TRBV2 and TRBJ1-2; D is unresolved. V was cut by 4 bases and J by 2 bases, with 5 bases left in between. Per germline, CDR1 SNHLY and CDR2 FYNNEI. This CDR3 region has 12 residues. This chain's CDR3 is CASSVGNYGYTF. CDR3 coding DNA: TGTGCCAGCAGTGTGGGGAACTATGGCTACACCTTC.

This clone showed up just once. The genes are TRBV6-6 and TRBJ2-4, with D perhaps matching TRBD2 (7 bases). The CDR3 totals 16 residues. V was cut by 6 bases and J by 3 bases, with 18 bases left in between. The V gene's germline CDR1 is MNHNY and CDR2 SVGAGI (reference sequence). This CDR3 is CASSAKGGSVKNIQYF. CDR3 DNA sequence: TGTGCCAGCAGCGCCAAGGGGGGGTCGGTCAAAAACATTCAGTACTTC.

The V call is TRBV7-6, the J call TRBJ2-1; 8 bases match TRBD2. The CDR3 is 16 amino acids. The V and J ends lost 2 bases and 10 bases, in that order; junction bases with no gene match: 13. CDR1 and CDR2 from the germline V gene are SGHVS and FNYEAQ. The CDR3 protein is CASSLLGASGQGEQFF. The CDR3 bases are TGTGCCAGCAGCTTATTGGGGGCTAGCGGGCAGGGGGAGCAGTTCTTC.

V gene TRBV27 combines with J gene TRBJ2-5; TRBD1 matches at 8 bases. The V gene's germline CDR1 is MNHEY and CDR2 SMNVEV (reference sequence). Unmatched junction bases numbered 2, after V lost 5 bases and J lost 3 bases. CDR3 size: 13 residues. The CDR3 spells CASSRQGKETQYF. For the CDR3, the DNA is TGTGCCAGCAGTCGACAGGGGAAAGAGACCCAGTACTTC.

This chain uses TRBV7-9 with TRBJ1-3; a possible D gene is TRBD1 (5 bases). CDR3 length: 14 residues. Germline CDR1 is SEHNR and CDR2 is FQNEAQ (reference sequence). The ends were cut back, 1 base at V and 5 bases at J, with 9 bases in the middle. This chain's CDR3 is CASSLVAGRNTIYF. DNA of the CDR3: TGTGCCAGCAGCTTAGTGGCAGGGCGAAACACCATATATTTT.

In its sample, this clone was seen a few times. The V gene is TRBV5-5, the J gene TRBJ2-1; the D gene could be TRBD1 or TRBD2 (5 bases each). Germline V lookup: CDR1 SGHKS, CDR2 YYEKEE (reference sequence). The V gene lost 1 base and the J gene lost 10 bases, with 18 bases spanning the gap. The CDR3 has 15 residues. The chain's CDR3 is CASSLRDSTWGEQFF. The DNA for the CDR3 is TGTGCCAGCAGCTTGCGAGATAGCACCTGGGGGGAGCAGTTCTTC.

The chain is built from TRBV25-1 and TRBJ1-3; D is unresolved. The V gene's germline CDR1 is MGHDK and CDR2 SYGVNS. The CDR3 loop spans 15 amino acids. V dropped 3 bases and J dropped 0 bases, with 9 bases sitting between them. Written as DNA, the CDR3 is TGTGCCAGCAGTGACGGAGTTAGCTCTGGAAACACCATATATTTT. Amino acid sequence: CASSDGVSSGNTIYF.

The J gene is TRBJ1-2, the V gene TRBV5-5; 9 bases fit TRBD1. The CDR3 runs 15 residues. Germline CDR1 SGHKS, CDR2 YYEKEE (reference sequence). J gave up 4 bases and V 2 bases, and 6 bases lay outside the gene matches. The CDR3 is CASSLLGTGSYGYTF. The CDR3 nucleotides read TGTGCCAGCAGCTTACTCGGGACAGGGTCCTATGGCTACACCTTC.

The chain employs TRBV5-6 and TRBJ2-1; the D gene could be TRBD1 or TRBD2 (6 bases each). V lost 0 bases, J lost 12 bases, and 13 bases lay in between. This CDR3 region has 13 residues. Germline V CDR1 and CDR2: SGHDT, YYEEEE. The CDR3 bases are TGTGCCAGCAGCTTGGATGGGGGGCCGGGGCAGTTCTTC. Residues: CASSLDGGPGQFF.

The rearrangement joins TRBV6-6 to TRBJ1-6; D unclear. Trimming took off 6 bases at V and 7 bases at J, with 13 bases between the two ends. The CDR3 sequence is 14 residues long. CDR1 and CDR2 (germline): MNHNY, SVGAGI (reference sequence). CDR3: CASRREVGNSPLHF. DNA of the CDR3: TGTGCCAGCAGACGGGAAGTCGGGAATTCACCCCTCCACTTT.

The CDR3 reads CASTHGGQTPWGYTF. CDR3 sequence (DNA): TGTGCCAGCACCCACGGAGGGCAGACCCCGTGGGGCTACACCTTC. V and J are TRBV5-4 and TRBJ1-2; no clear D. The germline V gene has CDR1 SGHNT and CDR2 YYREEE (reference sequence). The ends were cut back, 6 bases at V and 8 bases at J, with 23 bases in the middle. This CDR3 has 15 amino acids.

This clone was counted only a few times. The chain uses TRBV18 and TRBJ2-6, with a possible D match to TRBD1 (6 bases). V was shortened by 1 base and J by 2 bases, with 6 bases between the two germline ends. CDR1 is KGHSH and CDR2 is LQKENI in the germline V gene. CDR3 length equals 15 residues. The CDR3: CASSPQGAGANVLTF. CDR3 nucleotide sequence: TGTGCCAGCTCACCACAGGGGGCTGGGGCCAACGTCCTGACTTTC.

The chain employs TRBV27 and TRBJ1-2; maybe TRBD1 (6 bases). The CDR3 length is 13 residues. Germline V gene lookup returns CDR1 MNHEY and CDR2 SMNVEV (reference sequence). Trimming removed 0 bases from V and 8 bases from J, with 10 bases in between. Here the CDR3 DNA reads TGTGCCAGCAGTTTATCGGGGGGCTACGGCTACACCTTC. This translates into CASSLSGGYGYTF.

The rearrangement links TRBV5-6 to TRBJ1-2; weak D call: TRBD1 (5 bases). The CDR3 runs 14 residues. Between the trimmed V and J ends, which lost 3 bases and 4 bases, there was a span of 13 bases. In germline, CDR1 is SGHDT, CDR2 YYEEEE. The CDR3 nucleotides read TGTGCCAGCAGCTCTACAGGCGTCAGCTATGGCTACACCTTC. Encoded protein: CASSSTGVSYGYTF. Full variable domain (rest looked up from reference TRBV5-6 and TRBJ1-2): DAGVTQSPTHLIKTRGQQVTLRCSPKSGHDTVSWYQQALGQGPQFIFQYYEEEERQRGNFPDRFSGHQFPNYSSELNVNALLLGDSALYLCASSSTGVSYGYTFGSGTRLTVV.

The chain joins TRBV7-9 to TRBJ2-2, with 7 bases fitting TRBD2. V lost 4 bases, J lost 1 base, and 6 bases stayed unmatched. This CDR3 has 16 amino acids. Germline CDR1 reads SEHNR; CDR2 reads FQNEAQ (reference sequence). The CDR3 DNA reads TGTGCCAGCAGCTGGCCTAGCGGCCTGAACACCGGGGAGCTGTTTTTT. Encoded protein: CASSWPSGLNTGELFF.

The V gene is TRBV5-1, the J gene TRBJ1-6, with a tentative D call TRBD1 (5 bases). This CDR3 spans 14 amino acids. Germline V gene lookup returns CDR1 SGHRS and CDR2 YFSETQ. V was cut by 0 bases and J by 10 bases, with 11 bases left in between. As DNA, the CDR3 is TGCGCCAGCAGCTTGGGCCAGGGAGAGTCACCCCTCCACTTT. Amino acids: CASSLGQGESPLHF. The full variable domain, in which reference TRBV5-1 and TRBJ1-6 provide the parts outside the CDR3, is KAGVTQTPRYLIKTRGQQVTLSCSPISGHRSVSWYQQTPGQGLQFLFEYFSETQRNKGNFPGRFSGRQFSNSRSEMNVSTLELGDSALYLCASSLGQGESPLHFGNGTRLTVT.

This clone showed up just once. The chain joins TRBV7-2 to TRBJ2-1; the match to TRBD2 covers 12 bases. From germline, CDR1 is SGHTA and CDR2 FQGNSA. After removal of 5 bases from V and 7 bases from J, the junction contained 9 bases not matched to a gene. CDR3 size: 16 residues. The CDR3 sequence is CASSLWTSGVQNEQFF. Written as DNA, the CDR3 is TGTGCCAGCAGCCTATGGACTAGCGGGGTTCAGAATGAGCAGTTCTTC. Filled out from reference TRBV7-2 and TRBJ2-1, the complete variable domain reads GAGVSQSPSNKVTEKGKDVELRCDPISGHTALYWYRQSLGQGLEFLIYFQGNSAPDKSGLPSDRFSAERTGGSVSTLTIQRTQQEDSAVYLCASSLWTSGVQNEQFFGPGTRLTVL.

The V call is TRBV5-4, the J call TRBJ1-1, with a tentative D call TRBD1 (6 bases). CDR1 and CDR2 (germline): SGHNT, YYREEE (reference sequence). V gave up 1 base and J gave up 5 bases, with 9 bases separating them. CDR3 length: 13 residues. The CDR3 DNA is TGTGCCAGCAGCTTGTTGCAGGGGACTGAAGCTTTCTTT. Translated: CASSLLQGTEAFF. Full variable domain (missing parts from reference TRBV5-4 and TRBJ1-1): ETGVTQSPTHLIKTRGQQVTLRCSSQSGHNTVSWYQQALGQGPQFIFQYYREEENGRGNFPPRFSGLQFPNYSSELNVNALELDDSALYLCASSLLQGTEAFFGQGTRLTVV.

The chain carries TRBV11-2 and TRBJ1-2; D gene uncertain. The CDR3 contains 14 residues. The germline V gene has CDR1 SGHAT and CDR2 FQNNGV. Trimming removed 4 bases from V and 8 bases from J, with 17 bases in between. The CDR3 sequence is CASSSIPGLGGYTF. The CDR3, as DNA: TGTGCCAGCAGCTCCATACCGGGCCTGGGGGGCTACACCTTC.

The chain joins TRBV29-1 to TRBJ2-7; 7 nucleotides line up with TRBD1. The length of the CDR3 is 14 residues. Germline CDR1 is SQVTM and CDR2 is ANQGSEA. The V and J ends lost 5 bases and 3 bases, in that order; junction bases with no gene match: 10. The CDR3 region is CSVLTGTAYYEQYF. CDR3 nucleotide sequence: TGCAGCGTTCTAACCGGGACAGCTTACTACGAGCAGTACTTC.

The V and J genes are TRBV5-1 and TRBJ1-2; D remains unclear. This CDR3 has 14 amino acids. Germline values: CDR1 SGHRS, CDR2 YFSETQ. Trimming stripped 4 bases from V and 7 bases from J, with 17 bases between. The CDR3 region has the DNA TGCGCCAGCAGCCCCTCCCCAGGCTTACGTGGCTACACCTTC. It translates to CASSPSPGLRGYTF.

This chain joins TRBV5-1 and TRBJ1-2, with 7 bases aligning to TRBD1. The CDR3 spans 15 residues. Per the germline V gene, CDR1 is SGHRS and CDR2 is YFSETQ. Unmatched junction bases numbered 5, after V lost 1 base and J lost 2 bases. CDR3: CASSLTGVENYGYTF. The CDR3, as DNA: TGCGCCAGCAGCTTGACAGGGGTGGAAAACTATGGCTACACCTTC.

The V gene is TRBV7-9, the J gene TRBJ2-7; tentative D call: TRBD1 (6 bases). This CDR3 contains 13 residues. CDR1 and CDR2 (germline): SEHNR, FQNEAQ (reference sequence). The V end was cut by 5 bases, the J end by 2 bases, with 10 bases between. CDR3 protein: CASSQDSTYEQYF. The CDR3 region has the DNA TGTGCCAGCAGCCAGGACAGTACCTACGAGCAGTACTTC.

The chain combines TRBV9 with TRBJ1-1; maybe TRBD1 (6 bases). V lost 4 bases, J lost 4 bases, and 14 bases lay in between. The CDR3 contains 14 residues. Germline CDR1 is SGDLS and CDR2 is YYNGEE. In nucleotides, the CDR3 is TGTGCCAGCAGCCCACACAGGGCAGGCACTGAAGCTTTCTTT. This codes for CASSPHRAGTEAFF.